This is a list of T cell receptor beta chains from one sample in a study of blood T cell repertoires in COVID-19. The table came from immunoSEQ multiplex PCR; TCRdb's copy has only in-frame clones and leaves some out. The data contain some 87,000 clones, around three quarters of them seen just once; the ten biggest clones take up approximately 8.9%. The sample consisted of peripheral blood. Source of these receptors: a man between 45 and 60 years old who had recovered from COVID-19. The CDR3 runs from the conserved cysteine through the conserved F or W. The D gene is left open where the match is weak. The listing skips clone size in some rows; elsewhere it reads once, few, many or a size class.

NA | TRBJ2-1 | NA | TRBV6-1 | CASMSSYNEQFF | TGTGCCAGCATGTCTTCCTACAATGAGCAGTTCTTC
NA | TRBJ1-2 | NA | TRBV19 | CASSIRWGGAYGYTF | TGTGCCAGTAGTATCCGATGGGGGGGGGCCTATGGCTACACCTTC
NA | TRBJ2-2 | TRBD2 | TRBV11-2 | CASSGSGRSTGELFF | TGTGCCAGCAGCGGTAGCGGGAGGAGCACCGGGGAGCTGTTTTTT
NA | TRBJ2-1 | NA | TRBV10-3 | CAISESGEHEQFF | TGTGCCATCAGTGAGTCCGGGGAGCATGAGCAGTTCTTC
NA | TRBJ1-1 | NA | TRBV12-3/TRBV12-4 | CASSLLGGPSAFF | TGTGCCAGCAGCCTCCTGGGGGGGCCCTCCGCTTTCTTT
NA | TRBJ2-7 | TRBD2 | TRBV28 | CASSSSPWREGSYEQYF | TGTGCCAGCAGTTCTAGCCCGTGGCGGGAGGGCTCCTACGAGCAGTACTTC
NA | TRBJ2-2 | NA | TRBV7-2 | CASSQVKSTGELFF | TGTGCCAGCAGCCAGGTTAAGAGCACCGGGGAGCTGTTTTTT
few | TRBJ1-1 | NA | TRBV9 | CASSVQQDLNTEAFF | TGTGCCAGCAGCGTACAACAAGACTTGAACACTGAAGCTTTCTTT
once | TRBJ1-2 | TRBD1 | TRBV19 | CASSSLTGGRDGYTF | TGTGCCAGTAGTAGTCTGACAGGGGGCAGAGATGGCTACACCTTC
NA | TRBJ1-1 | NA | TRBV3-1/TRBV3-2 | CASGGRTEAFF | TGTGCCAGCGGGGGGAGGACTGAAGCTTTCTTT
NA | TRBJ1-1 | NA | TRBV5-5 | CASSNLFRGGHSNTEAFF | TGTGCCAGCAGCAATTTGTTCCGGGGGGGACACTCGAACACTGAAGCTTTCTTT
NA | TRBJ1-6 | NA | TRBV14 | CASSQEVRGSPLHF | TGTGCCAGCAGCCAAGAGGTCCGAGGTTCACCCCTCCACTTT
few | TRBJ1-1 | NA | TRBV6-1 | CASSEGIGEAFF | TGTGCCAGCAGTGAAGGGATCGGGGAAGCTTTCTTT
NA | TRBJ1-6 | TRBD1 | TRBV6-6 | CASSGLRQGNSPLHF | TGTGCCAGCAGTGGCCTGAGACAGGGTAATTCACCCCTCCACTTT
NA | TRBJ2-1 | TRBD2 | TRBV27 | CASSSLAGANNEQFF | TGTGCCAGCAGTTCACTAGCGGGAGCGAACAATGAGCAGTTCTTC
medium-sized | TRBJ1-2 | NA | TRBV29-1 | CSVRPGDYYGYTF | TGCAGCGTCAGGCCAGGGGATTACTATGGCTACACCTTC
NA | TRBJ2-1 | TRBD2 | TRBV3-1/TRBV3-2 | CASSQGGLAGGSEQFF | TGTGCCAGCAGCCAAGGGGGACTAGCGGGAGGGAGTGAGCAGTTCTTC
NA | TRBJ1-1 | NA | TRBV29-1 | CSYHRAMNTEAFF | TGCAGCTATCACAGGGCCATGAACACTGAAGCTTTCTTT
NA | TRBJ2-7 | TRBD2 | TRBV6-2/TRBV6-3 | CASSRRLAGNDAEQYF | TGTGCCAGCAGTCGCAGACTAGCGGGAAATGATGCTGAGCAGTACTTC
few | TRBJ1-2 | NA | TRBV5-1 | CASSPGLTAYGYTF | TGCGCCAGCAGCCCTGGGTTGACAGCCTATGGCTACACCTTC
NA | TRBJ1-5 | NA | TRBV6-4 | CASSDLVQPQHF | TGTGCCAGCAGTGACTTAGTGCAGCCCCAGCATTTT
NA | TRBJ2-1 | TRBD2 | TRBV30 | CAGTSGGPEKQFF | TGTGCCGGGACTAGCGGGGGGCCCGAGAAGCAGTTCTTC
NA | TRBJ1-1 | TRBD1 | TRBV27 | CASSRKGQGNTEAFF | TGTGCCAGCAGTCGAAAGGGACAGGGGAACACTGAAGCTTTCTTT
NA | TRBJ2-5 | NA | TRBV18 | CASSPPAEQETQYF | TGTGCCAGCTCACCACCGGCGGAACAAGAGACCCAGTACTTC
few | TRBJ1-5 | NA | TRBV30 | CAWSQGSQPQHF | TGTGCCTGGAGCCAGGGGAGTCAGCCCCAGCATTTT
once | TRBJ2-5 | TRBD2 | TRBV11-2 | CASSLALLAGGNQRKTQYF | TGTGCCAGCAGCTTAGCTCTCCTAGCGGGAGGTAATCAACGAAAGACCCAGTACTTC